This T cell receptor (beta chain) was identified in a study of Ad26.COV2.S vaccination and SARS-CoV-2 variants. Trimming left V 5 bases short and J 8 bases short, with 9 bases between. Germline-derived CDR1 and CDR2 are SGHTA and FQGTGA. The CDR3 spans 12 residues. Treatment given: about 20 received Ad26.COV2.S at low or high dose, single or two shots; about 5 received placebo; per-sample allocation not given. The study sampled participants on day 63 after the first vaccine or placebo injection. TCRdb's table, derived via immunoSEQ multiplex PCR, lists solely in-frame clones and lacks some. Of about 400,000 clones in the sample, 85% to 90% are singletons; the top ten hold around 3.6%.

This specimen consisted of peripheral blood, obtained in a trial of Ad26.COV2.S vaccine versus placebo. The sequence was obtained from a person aged 18 to 65 who received the Ad26.COV2.S COVID-19 vaccine or a placebo. The rearrangement links TRBV7-3 to TRBJ2-2; D is undetermined. The CDR3 loop reads CASSQLVGELFF. CDR3 DNA: TGTGCCAGCAGCCAGCTGGTGGGGGAGCTGTTTTTT.